This T cell receptor (beta chain) was obtained from a study of blood T cell repertoires in COVID-19. Profiling relied on immunoSEQ multiplex PCR, and the TCRdb table lists in-frame clones only, not all of them. The sample includes 150,000 to 180,000 clones, 80% to 90% seen only once; the top ten take about 7.2%. V lost 5 bases, J lost 0 bases, and 10 bases lay in between. CDR1 is SGHNT and CDR2 is YENEEA in the germline V gene. The CDR3 extends over 14 amino acids. In Cohort 3, a recovered donor had either two negative PCRs, clearance, or symptom resolution. V gene TRBV11-3 combines with J gene TRBJ1-2; D gene uncertain. The TCR sequence derives from a man aged 50-59 years who had recovered from COVID-19. The sample taken for sequencing was PBMCs or T cells enriched from blood (not recorded which). The CDR3 protein is CASSPATANYGYTF. The CDR3 DNA reads TGTGCCAGCAGCCCAGCGACCGCTAACTATGGCTACACCTTC.